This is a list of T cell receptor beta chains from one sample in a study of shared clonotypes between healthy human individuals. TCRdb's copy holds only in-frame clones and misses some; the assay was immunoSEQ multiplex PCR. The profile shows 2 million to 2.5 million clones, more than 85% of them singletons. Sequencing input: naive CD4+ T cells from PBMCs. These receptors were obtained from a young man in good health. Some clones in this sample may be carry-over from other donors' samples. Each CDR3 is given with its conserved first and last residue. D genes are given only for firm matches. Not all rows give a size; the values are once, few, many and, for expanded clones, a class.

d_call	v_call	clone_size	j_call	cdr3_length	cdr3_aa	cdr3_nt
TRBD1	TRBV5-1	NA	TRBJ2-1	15	CASSPGTGDYNEQFF	TGCGCCAGCAGCCCCGGGACAGGCGACTACAATGAGCAGTTCTTC
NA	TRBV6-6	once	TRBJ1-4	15	CASSLGRGYDEKLFF	TGTGCCAGCAGTTTGGGCAGGGGCTATGATGAAAAACTGTTTTTT
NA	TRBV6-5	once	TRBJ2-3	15	CASSYEIGGQGVLIF	TGTGCCAGCAGTTATGAGATCGGGGGGCAGGGCGTCCTAATTTTT
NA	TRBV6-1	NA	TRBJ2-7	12	CASSTHSYEQYF	TGTGCCAGCAGTACCCACTCCTACGAGCAGTACTTC
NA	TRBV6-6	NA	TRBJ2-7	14	CASSYGSLLREQYF	TGTGCCAGCAGTTACGGGTCCCTGCTTCGGGAGCAGTACTTC
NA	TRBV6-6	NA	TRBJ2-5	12	CASSRTQETQYF	TGTGCCAGCAGCCGAACTCAAGAGACCCAGTACTTC
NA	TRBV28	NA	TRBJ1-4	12	CASRRGGYPLFF	TGTGCCAGTCGTCGGGGGGGGTATCCCCTGTTTTTT
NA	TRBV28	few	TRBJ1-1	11	CASGTNTEAFF	TGTGCCAGCGGGACGAACACTGAAGCTTTCTTT
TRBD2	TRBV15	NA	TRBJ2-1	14	CATSRDRGDNEQFF	TGTGCCACCAGCAGAGATCGGGGGGACAATGAGCAGTTCTTC
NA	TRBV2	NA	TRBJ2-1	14	CASSGQVGYNEQFF	TGTGCCAGCAGTGGACAGGTGGGGTACAATGAGCAGTTCTTC
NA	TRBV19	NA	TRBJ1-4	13	CASMAENRKKLFF	TGTGCCAGTATGGCGGAGAATAGGAAAAAACTGTTTTTT
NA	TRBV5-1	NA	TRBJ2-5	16	CASSLGAAGGQETQYF	TGCGCCAGCAGCTTGGGGGCAGCGGGCGGGCAAGAGACCCAGTACTTC
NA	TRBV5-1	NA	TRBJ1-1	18	CASSLEERGMLVDTEAFF	TGCGCCAGCAGCTTGGAAGAGAGGGGGATGCTTGTAGACACTGAAGCTTTCTTT
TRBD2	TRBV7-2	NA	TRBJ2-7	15	CASSGGGLAGFEQYF	TGTGCCAGCAGCGGAGGCGGACTAGCGGGTTTCGAGCAGTACTTC
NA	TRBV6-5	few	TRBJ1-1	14	CASSYSGRQAEAFF	TGTGCCAGCAGTTACTCGGGCCGACAGGCGGAAGCTTTCTTT
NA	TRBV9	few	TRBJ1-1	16	CASSGREGRPNTEAFF	TGTGCCAGCAGCGGGCGTGAGGGGAGACCGAACACTGAAGCTTTCTTT
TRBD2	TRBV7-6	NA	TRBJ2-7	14	CASSYRLAGTGEYF	TGTGCCAGCAGCTACAGACTAGCGGGTACCGGGGAGTACTTC
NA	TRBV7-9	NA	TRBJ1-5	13	CASSSTGGQPQHF	TGTGCCAGCAGCTCTACCGGGGGTCAGCCCCAGCATTTT
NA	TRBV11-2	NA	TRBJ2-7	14	CASSPPSTRYEQYF	TGTGCCAGCAGCCCCCCTTCTACGCGCTACGAGCAGTACTTC
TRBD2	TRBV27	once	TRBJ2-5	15	CASGTSGDFGETQYF	TGTGCCAGTGGGACTAGCGGGGACTTTGGGGAGACCCAGTACTTC
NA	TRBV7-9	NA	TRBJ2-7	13	CASTKTVPYEQYF	TGTGCCAGTACGAAGACAGTACCCTACGAGCAGTACTTC
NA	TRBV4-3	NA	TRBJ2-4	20	CASSCTGTPIKKWAKNIQYF	TGCGCCAGCAGCTGCACCGGGACTCCAATAAAAAAATGGGCCAAAAACATTCAGTACTTC
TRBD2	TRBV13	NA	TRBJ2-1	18	CASSLARSSGRIFNEQFF	TGTGCCAGCAGCTTAGCCCGAAGTAGCGGGAGAATCTTCAATGAGCAGTTCTTC
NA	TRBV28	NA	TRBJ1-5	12	CATLGNNQPQHF	TGTGCCACCCTCGGGAACAATCAGCCCCAGCATTTT
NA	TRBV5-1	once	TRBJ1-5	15	CASSLEGSSNQPQHF	TGCGCCAGCAGCTTGGAAGGTTCCAGCAATCAGCCCCAGCATTTT
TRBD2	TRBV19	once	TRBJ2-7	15	CASSASSGGSYEQYF	TGTGCCAGTAGTGCGAGTAGCGGGGGGTCCTACGAGCAGTACTTC
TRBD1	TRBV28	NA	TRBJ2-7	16	CASSLPGQGKDYEQYF	TGTGCCAGCAGTTTACCGGGACAGGGGAAGGACTACGAGCAGTACTTC
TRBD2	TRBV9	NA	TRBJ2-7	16	CASSKEPLAGSYEQYF	TGTGCCAGCAGCAAAGAACCACTAGCGGGATCCTACGAGCAGTACTTC
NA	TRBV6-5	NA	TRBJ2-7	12	CASTIWRDEQYF	TGTGCCAGCACCATTTGGCGCGACGAGCAGTACTTC
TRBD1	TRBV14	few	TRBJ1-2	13	CASSTRDRYGYTF	TGTGCCAGCAGCACCCGGGACAGATATGGCTACACCTTC
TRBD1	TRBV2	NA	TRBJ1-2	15	CASSEVDRGLGGYTF	TGTGCCAGCAGTGAAGTGGACAGGGGGCTGGGTGGCTACACCTTC
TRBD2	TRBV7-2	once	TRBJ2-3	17	CASSLTPGRGPTDTQYF	TGTGCCAGCAGCCTAACCCCCGGGAGGGGACCCACAGATACGCAGTATTTT
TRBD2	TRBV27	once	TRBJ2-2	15	CASTRGTSSYGELFF	TGTGCCAGCACCAGAGGGACTAGCTCGTACGGGGAGCTGTTTTTT
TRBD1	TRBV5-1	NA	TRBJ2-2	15	CASGKGAQDTGELFF	TGCGCCAGCGGGAAGGGGGCGCAGGACACCGGGGAGCTGTTTTTT
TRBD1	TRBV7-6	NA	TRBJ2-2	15	CASSSQGTGTGELFF	TGTGCCAGCAGCTCACAGGGGACGGGCACCGGGGAGCTGTTTTTT
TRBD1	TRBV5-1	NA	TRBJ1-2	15	CASSLAGTGGRGYTF	TGCGCCAGCAGCTTGGCTGGGACAGGGGGGCGCGGCTACACCTTC
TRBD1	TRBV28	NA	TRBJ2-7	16	CASSWTGPPQDYEQYF	TGTGCCAGCAGTTGGACAGGTCCCCCCCAAGACTACGAGCAGTACTTC
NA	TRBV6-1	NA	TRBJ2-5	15	CAILRTGGGGETQYF	TGTGCCATCCTCCGGACCGGGGGTGGTGGGGAGACCCAGTACTTC
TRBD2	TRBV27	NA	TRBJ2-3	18	CASSLFWTSGESTDTQYF	TGTGCCAGCAGTTTATTTTGGACTAGCGGAGAAAGCACAGATACGCAGTATTTT
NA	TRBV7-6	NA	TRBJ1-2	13	CASSLAGNYGYTF	TGTGCCAGCAGCTTAGCAGGGAACTATGGCTACACCTTC
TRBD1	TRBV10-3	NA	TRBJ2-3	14	CAISSRQGGGTQYF	TGTGCCATCAGCTCGCGACAGGGGGGGGGTACGCAGTATTTT
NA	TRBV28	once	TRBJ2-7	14	CASSQGGAVYEQYF	TGTGCCAGCTCCCAGGGCGGTGCAGTTTACGAGCAGTACTTC
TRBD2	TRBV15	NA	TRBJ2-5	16	CATSRGLAGGQETQYF	TGTGCCACCAGCAGGGGACTAGCGGGAGGACAAGAGACCCAGTACTTC
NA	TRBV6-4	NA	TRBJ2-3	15	CASSKTGSRTDTQYF	TGTGCCAGCAGTAAAACGGGATCTCGCACAGATACGCAGTATTTT
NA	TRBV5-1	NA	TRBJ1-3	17	CASSWGDPVRSGNTIYF	TGCGCCAGCAGCTGGGGGGACCCGGTCCGCTCTGGAAACACCATATATTTT